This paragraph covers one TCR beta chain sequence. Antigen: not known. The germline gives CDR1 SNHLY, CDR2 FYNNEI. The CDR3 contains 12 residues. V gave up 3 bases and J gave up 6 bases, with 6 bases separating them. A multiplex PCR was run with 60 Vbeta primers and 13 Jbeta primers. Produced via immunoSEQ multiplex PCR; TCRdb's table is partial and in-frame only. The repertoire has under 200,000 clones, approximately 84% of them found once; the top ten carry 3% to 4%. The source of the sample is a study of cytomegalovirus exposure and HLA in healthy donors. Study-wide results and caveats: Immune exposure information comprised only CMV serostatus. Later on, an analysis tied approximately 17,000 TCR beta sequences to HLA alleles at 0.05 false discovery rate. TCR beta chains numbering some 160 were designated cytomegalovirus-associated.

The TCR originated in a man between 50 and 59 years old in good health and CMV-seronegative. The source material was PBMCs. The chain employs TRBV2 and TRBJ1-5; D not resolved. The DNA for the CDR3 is TGTGCCAGCAGTGATTTAGTTCAGCCCCAGCATTTT. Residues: CASSDLVQPQHF.